Listed here is a single T cell receptor beta chain. As yet, its antigen is unknown. This entry is derived from a study of OX40 agonist ivuxolimab in advanced cancers. Turning to the study itself: Therapy given before enrollment (anti-PD-1, anti-PD-L1 or anti-CTLA-4) was allowed, and 35% to 45% had some.

V trimming: 4 bases; J trimming: 6 bases; junction bases outside the gene matches: 11. The CDR3 runs 16 residues. Per germline, CDR1 SEHNR and CDR2 FQNEAQ (reference sequence). Broader study findings: Also present in some nonresponders was a low level of normalized T-cell clonal expansion.

Assay used: immunoSEQ multiplex PCR; TCRdb lists only in-frame clones, some missing. The sample lists under 90,000 clones, approximately 80% occurring once. Enrollment shut out patients with autoimmune disease history or systemic immunosuppression. Baseline was the first blood sampling point, followed by cycle 4 day 1 and cycle 7 day 1. This clonotype was obtained from an adult with an advanced solid tumor such as melanoma, head and neck, liver or kidney cancer. The chain joins TRBV7-9 to TRBJ1-2, with TRBD1 matching 10 bases. The sequencing used CD4+ or CD8+ T cells sorted from blood, collected in a trial of the OX40 agonist ivuxolimab. The CDR3 DNA follows: TGTGCCAGCAGCTCCACCACTGACAGGGGGCGGAATGGCTACACCTTC. This encodes CASSSTTDRGRNGYTF.